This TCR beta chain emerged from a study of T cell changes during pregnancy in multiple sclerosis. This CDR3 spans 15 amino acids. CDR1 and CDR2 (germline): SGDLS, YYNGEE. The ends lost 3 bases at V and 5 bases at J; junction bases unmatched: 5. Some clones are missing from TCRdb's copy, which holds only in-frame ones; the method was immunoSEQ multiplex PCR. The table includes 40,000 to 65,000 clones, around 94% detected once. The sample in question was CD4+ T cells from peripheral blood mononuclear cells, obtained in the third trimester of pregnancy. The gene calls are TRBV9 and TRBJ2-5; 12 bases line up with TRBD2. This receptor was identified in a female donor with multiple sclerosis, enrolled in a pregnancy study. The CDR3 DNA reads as TGTGCCAGCAGCGCCGCTAGCGGGGGGGCCGAGACCCAGTACTTC. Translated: CASSAASGGAETQYF.